This T cell receptor (beta chain) was sequenced in a study of CD8+ T cells in alopecia areata. Study background: Treated patients were given oral tofacitinib, which was dosed at 5 to 10 mg twice daily. Tofacitinib exposure lasted 6 to 18 months, followed by 6 months off drug.

Study observations and caveats: Patients shared TCRs less clearly than mice did, possibly owing to HLA. Compared with normal scalp, lesional scalp had higher clonality and more expanded CD8+ clones.

The CDR3 has 13 residues. Trimming left V 4 bases short and J 8 bases short, with 14 bases between. Germline loops: CDR1 SGHVS, CDR2 FQNEAQ. Once RNA had been extracted, it was reverse transcribed into cDNA to act as the sequencing template. Method: immunoSEQ multiplex PCR; TCRdb's copy keeps in-frame clones and lacks some. The sample shows about 150,000 clones, approximately 53% of them seen only once. Notes on this clone: The antigen is not known.

Sequences were derived from CD8+ T cells sorted from blood, sampled at week 0. The source of this sequence is a human donor with alopecia areata. The chain employs TRBV7-8 and TRBJ1-2, with D unclear. CDR3 in DNA: TGTGCCAGCAGCTATCACGGAGGAGGAGGCTACACCTTC. Translated: CASSYHGGGGYTF.